The present entry profiles one T cell receptor (beta chain) with its context. The antigen is unknown. This CDR3 has 18 residues. V was pared by 5 bases and J by 1 base, with 9 bases of the junction left unmatched. The germline V gene has CDR1 SGHVS and CDR2 FNYEAQ. PCR employed 60 Vbeta and 13 Jbeta primers. In the original workflow: Later, roughly 86 million unique TCR beta chains were counted in an analysis, and 10 million to 12 million of them were shared. Sequenced by immunoSEQ multiplex PCR; TCRdb stores in-frame clones only, minus some. That table is the source of V, J and clone size, and D and trimming were worked out from the DNA. The sample has 200,000 to 250,000 clones, 75% to 90% seen once. This entry belongs to a study of cytomegalovirus exposure and HLA in healthy donors. Study details: Within the Caucasian-associated ancestry cluster were roughly 79% of the approximately 400 genotyped donors.

Study-level findings and limits: Other equally common chains were less clonally expanded than HLA-associated TCR beta chains, a later analysis showed.

Sample: PBMCs. This sequence joins TRBV7-6 and TRBJ2-1, with TRBD2 identical over 12 bases. The clonotype comes from a boy aged 2 to 9 in good health and CMV-seronegative. The CDR3 reads CASSPGPTSGRSYNEQFF. DNA of the CDR3: TGTGCCAGCAGCCCAGGACCGACTAGCGGGAGATCCTACAATGAGCAGTTCTTC.